These 7 T cell receptor beta chains originate from one sample sequenced in a study of blood T cell repertoires in COVID-19. Using immunoSEQ multiplex PCR, the repertoire was profiled, and TCRdb retains in-frame clones only, with some absent. The sample has 310,000 or so clones, about nine tenths seen once; the top ten hold about 2.2%. Input material: peripheral blood. The receptor set was obtained from a woman aged 45-59 years who had recovered from COVID-19.

The rearrangement joins TRBV9 to TRBJ2-7, with 10 bases fitting TRBD2. The V gene end was trimmed by 1 base and the J gene end by 1 base; junction bases not matched to a gene: 2. This CDR3 has 15 amino acids. Germline-derived CDR1 and CDR2 are SGDLS and YYNGEE. CDR3 nucleotides: TGTGCCAGCAGCGTAACTAGCGGGGCTTCCTACGAGCAGTACTTC. It codes for CASSVTSGASYEQYF.

V is TRBV5-1 and J is TRBJ2-7, with 7 bases fitting TRBD1. Germline CDR1 reads SGHRS; CDR2 reads YFSETQ. The trim removed 0 bases at V and 5 bases at J, leaving 8 bases unmatched. The CDR3 contains 15 residues. CDR3 coding DNA: TGCGCCAGCAGCTTGGAGGGGGCAGGGATCCACGAGCAGTACTTC. Translation gives CASSLEGAGIHEQYF.

The J gene is TRBJ2-7, the V gene TRBV21-1; the table's D call, TRBD1, has no DNA check behind it. TRBV21-1 is labeled a pseudogene. This CDR3 comprises 15 residues. In DNA, the CDR3 is TGTGCCAGCAGCAAACACCGGGCAGGGGAGTACGAGCAGTACTTC. Translated, it gives CASSKHRAGEYEQYF.

The rearrangement joins TRBV9 to TRBJ2-3; 7 bases map to TRBD2. This CDR3 is 16 amino acids long. J was trimmed by 1 base and V by 2 bases; bases with no gene match: 7. The germline V gene encodes CDR1 SGDLS and CDR2 YYNGEE. Here the CDR3 DNA reads TGTGCCAGCAGCGTTGCTTCGGCGGGGGGCACAGATACGCAGTATTTT. As protein: CASSVASAGGTDTQYF.

V gene TRBV7-8 combines with J gene TRBJ2-7; the match to TRBD1 covers 8 bases. The V gene end was trimmed by 5 bases and the J gene end by 3 bases; junction bases not matched to a gene: 6. The CDR3 covers 14 residues. The germline gives CDR1 SGHVS, CDR2 FQNEAQ. CDR3 in DNA: TGTGCCAGCAGCCGGACAGGGTTCCTCTACGAGCAGTACTTC. Protein product: CASSRTGFLYEQYF.

The chain employs TRBV19 and TRBJ1-4; D is unresolved. The CDR3 totals 15 residues. Per the germline V gene, CDR1 is LNHDA and CDR2 is SQIVND (reference sequence). V lost 7 bases and J 10 bases, leaving 22 bases between the germline ends. The CDR3 sequence is CASTLDEASGGKLFF. DNA of the CDR3: TGTGCCAGTACCTTAGATGAGGCGTCGGGTGGAAAACTGTTTTTT.

The J gene is TRBJ1-6, the V gene TRBV9, with 7 bases that match TRBD1. CDR1 SGDLS and CDR2 YYNGEE come from the germline V gene. With V trimmed by 3 bases and J by 6 bases, 9 bases remained unmatched. The CDR3 sequence is 16 residues long. The chain's CDR3 is CASSDTFGTVNSPLHF. The DNA for the CDR3 is TGTGCCAGCAGCGATACCTTCGGGACAGTTAATTCACCCCTCCACTTT.